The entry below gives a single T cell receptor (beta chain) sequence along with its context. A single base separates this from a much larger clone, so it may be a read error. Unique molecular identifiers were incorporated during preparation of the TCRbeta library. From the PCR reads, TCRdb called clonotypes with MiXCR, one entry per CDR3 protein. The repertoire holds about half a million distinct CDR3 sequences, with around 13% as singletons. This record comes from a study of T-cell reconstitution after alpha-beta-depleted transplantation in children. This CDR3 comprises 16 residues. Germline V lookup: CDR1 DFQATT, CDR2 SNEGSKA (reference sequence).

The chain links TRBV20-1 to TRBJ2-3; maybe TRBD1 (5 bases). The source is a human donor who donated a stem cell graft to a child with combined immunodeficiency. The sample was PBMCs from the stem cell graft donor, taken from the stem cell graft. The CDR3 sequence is CSLSTGAQDSRYTQYF. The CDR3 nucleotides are TGCAGCTTGTCTACAGGAGCCCAGGATAGTAGATATACGCAGTATTTT.